Below, 8 T cell receptor beta chains from the same sample are listed, as sequenced in a study of blood T cells in healthy people across ages. It was with a sample-barcoded 5' primer and a J-beta primer mix that a second PCR of about 7 to 12 cycles was run. TCRdb reanalysed the 5' RACE reads using MiXCR and keeps one entry per CDR3 protein. Among 650,000 to 900,000 distinct CDR3 sequences listed, less than 80% were seen once. The sequenced sample was blood. Receptor source: a man aged 30 to 45 in good health.

The V gene is TRBV29-1, the J gene TRBJ2-1, with TRBD1 as a possible D gene (7 bases). The CDR3 is 14 residues long. V lost 7 bases and J 10 bases, leaving 23 bases between the germline ends. Germline values: CDR1 SQVTM, CDR2 ANQGSEA. CDR3: CSAAGGTSSYEQFF. CDR3 coding DNA: TGCAGCGCCGCAGGGGGGACAAGCTCCTACGAGCAGTTCTTC.

This chain joins TRBV27 and TRBJ1-5; 10 bases fit TRBD1. Germline V CDR1 and CDR2: MNHEY, SMNVEV (reference sequence). Trimming took 8 bases from V and 2 from J; bases not matched to a gene: 6. The CDR3 is 15 residues long. The CDR3 nucleotides read TGTGCCAGCGGGGCCGGGACAGGGGGCAATCAGCCCCAGCATTTT. Protein: CASGAGTGGNQPQHF.

The rearrangement joins TRBV29-1 to TRBJ2-5; D gene ambiguous. Germline-derived CDR1 and CDR2 are SQVTM and ANQGSEA. V lost 3 bases to trimming and J lost 4 bases, with 9 bases between them. The CDR3 spans 12 residues. The CDR3 spells CSVDLSGETQYF. As DNA, the CDR3 is TGCAGCGTTGATTTGTCCGGAGAGACCCAGTACTTC.

This chain links TRBV20-1 with TRBJ1-5; D is possibly TRBD1 (6 bases). Germline loops: CDR1 DFQATT, CDR2 SNEGSKA (reference sequence). This CDR3 contains 14 residues. The ends were cut back, 6 bases at V and 0 bases at J, with 12 bases in the middle. This CDR3 is CSAPEGVSNQPQHF. DNA for the CDR3: TGCAGTGCCCCAGAGGGGGTTAGCAATCAGCCCCAGCATTTT.

The chain combines TRBV12-3 or TRBV12-4 with TRBJ1-6; maybe TRBD1 (6 bases). The CDR3 consists of 14 residues. Trimming removed 3 bases at V and 8 bases at J, with 11 bases between. The CDR3 spells CASSFQGTDSPLHF. Written as DNA, the CDR3 is TGTGCCAGCAGTTTTCAGGGGACTGATTCACCCCTCCACTTT.

Comments on this clonotype: Germline and junction disagree at one end, which may indicate a read error. The chain joins TRBV4-3 to TRBJ2-6, with D perhaps being TRBD1 or TRBD2 (6 bases each). This CDR3 region has 16 residues. CDR1 is LGHNA and CDR2 is YSLEER in the germline V gene. Here the CDR3 DNA reads TGCGCCAGCAGCCAACATGGAGGGGGTGGGGCCAACGTCCCGACTTTC. Protein product: CASSQHGGGGANVPTF.

The rearrangement joins TRBV7-8 to TRBJ2-7; D is perhaps TRBD1 (5 bases). CDR3 length: 15 residues. Trimming shortened V by 2 bases and J by 7 bases, and 18 bases separated the two germline ends. Germline V gene data show CDR1 as SGHVS and CDR2 as FQNEAQ. DNA of the CDR3: TGTGCCAGCAGCTTAAGGGGAACCAGGTCTTGGGAGCAGTACTTC. Amino acids: CASSLRGTRSWEQYF.

The V and J genes are TRBV6-6 and TRBJ1-1, with a tentative D call TRBD1 (5 bases). V lost 2 bases and J lost 4, with 11 bases in between. Germline lookup yields CDR1 MNHNY and CDR2 SVGAGI (reference sequence). This CDR3 contains 14 residues. This chain's CDR3 is CASSYPGTGTEAFF. CDR3 coding DNA: TGTGCCAGCAGTTACCCGGGGACGGGCACTGAAGCTTTCTTT.